These 4 T cell receptor beta chains came from one sample sequenced in a study of T cell repertoires in cytomegalovirus infection (dated by TCRdb to the late 2010s). Instrument used: Illumina HiSeq 1500. TCRdb itself trimmed the public reads at Q25 with fastp, ran MiXCR and retained productive beta chains. Rows merge per CDR3 protein into single entries with the most common DNA and genes. Recorded for this sample are some 940,000 distinct CDR3 sequences; around 30% of them occurred a single time. The ten largest clones represent roughly 13% of the sample. The antigens for these receptors are not known. Read against the paper, the sample's treatment or condition label means: in vitro stimulation with specific CMV peptide epitopes to enrich CMV-specific T cells. The specimen was cultured CD8+ T cells from PBMCs, collected from culture after CMV antigen stimulation. The receptor set was obtained from a human donor in good health (CMV status not recorded). Some clones in this sample may be carry-over from other donors' samples.

At least ten counts were recorded for this clonotype. The rearrangement joins TRBV7-2 to TRBJ1-1; D uncertain. The ends were cut back, 3 bases at V and 1 base at J, with 15 bases in the middle. Per the germline V gene, CDR1 is SGHTA and CDR2 is FQGNSA. CDR3 size: 16 residues. The CDR3 loop reads CASSFRRAGGNTEAFF. The CDR3 DNA sequence: TGTGCCAGCAGCTTCCGCCGTGCGGGAGGGAACACTGAAGCTTTCTTT.

This chain joins TRBV18 and TRBJ1-1, with TRBD1 identical over 9 bases. Germline CDR1 and CDR2: KGHSH and LQKENI. The J segment lost 1 base and the V segment lost 3 bases, leaving 6 bases of the junction unmatched. This CDR3 spans 16 amino acids. The CDR3 protein is CASSPYPGQGNTEAFF. The CDR3 nucleotides are TGTGCCAGCTCACCCTACCCGGGACAGGGGAACACTGAAGCTTTCTTT.

This clonotype was seen a handful of times. The chain employs TRBV7-9 and TRBJ1-1; 8 bases are a match to TRBD1. Per the germline V gene, CDR1 is SEHNR and CDR2 is FQNEAQ (reference sequence). V was clipped by 4 bases and J by 5 bases; unmatched bases: 6. The CDR3 runs to 14 residues. This CDR3 is CASSSQGAFTEAFF. CDR3 coding DNA: TGTGCCAGCAGCTCCCAGGGGGCATTTACTGAAGCTTTCTTT.

This clonotype was seen at least ten times. This chain joins TRBV7-2 and TRBJ1-1, with 8 positions matching TRBD1. V lost 6 bases, J lost 5 bases, and 11 bases stayed unmatched. The CDR3 spans 15 residues. Germline V gene data show CDR1 as SGHTA and CDR2 as FQGNSA. The CDR3: CASSLLPGTGTEAFF. CDR3 DNA sequence: TGTGCCAGCAGTCTCCTCCCCGGGACAGGAACTGAAGCTTTCTTT.